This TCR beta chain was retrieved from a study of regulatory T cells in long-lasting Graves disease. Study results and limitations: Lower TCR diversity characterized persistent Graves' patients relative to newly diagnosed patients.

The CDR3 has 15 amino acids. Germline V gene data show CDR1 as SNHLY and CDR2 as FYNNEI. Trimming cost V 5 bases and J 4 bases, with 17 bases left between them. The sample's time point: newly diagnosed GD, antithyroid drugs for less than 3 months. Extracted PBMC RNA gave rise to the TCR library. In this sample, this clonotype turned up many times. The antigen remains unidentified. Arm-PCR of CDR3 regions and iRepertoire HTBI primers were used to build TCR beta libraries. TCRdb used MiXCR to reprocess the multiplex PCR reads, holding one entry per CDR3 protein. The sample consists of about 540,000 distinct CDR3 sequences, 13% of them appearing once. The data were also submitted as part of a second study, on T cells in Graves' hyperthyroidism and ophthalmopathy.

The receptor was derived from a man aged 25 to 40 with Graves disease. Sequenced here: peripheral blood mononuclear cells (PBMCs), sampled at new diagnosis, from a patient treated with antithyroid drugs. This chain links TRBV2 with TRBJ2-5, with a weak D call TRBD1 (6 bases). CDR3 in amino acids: CASSNQGMVVETQYF. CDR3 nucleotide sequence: TGTGCCAGCAGTAACCAGGGGATGGTGGTAGAGACCCAGTACTTC.